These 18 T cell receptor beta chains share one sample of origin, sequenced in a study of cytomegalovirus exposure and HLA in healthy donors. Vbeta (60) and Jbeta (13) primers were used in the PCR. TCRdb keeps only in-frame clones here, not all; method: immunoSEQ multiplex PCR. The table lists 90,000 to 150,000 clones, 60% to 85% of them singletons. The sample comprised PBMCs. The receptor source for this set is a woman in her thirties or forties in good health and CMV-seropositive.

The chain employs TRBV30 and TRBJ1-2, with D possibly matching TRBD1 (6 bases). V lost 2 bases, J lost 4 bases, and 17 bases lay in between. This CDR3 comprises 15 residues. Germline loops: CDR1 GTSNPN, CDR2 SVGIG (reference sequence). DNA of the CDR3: TGTGCCTGGAGTTACACACAGGGTCGAAGCTATGGCTACACCTTC. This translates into CAWSYTQGRSYGYTF.

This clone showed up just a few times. The CDR3 nucleotides read TGCGCCAGCAGCCAAGTTTTAGGCAGGGAAGGCTACACCTTC. It codes for CASSQVLGREGYTF. The chain couples TRBV4-1 to TRBJ1-2; TRBD1 might be the D (5 bases). This CDR3 comprises 14 residues. V lost 1 base and J 8 bases, leaving 14 bases between the germline ends. Germline V gives CDR1 MGHRA, CDR2 YSYEKL.

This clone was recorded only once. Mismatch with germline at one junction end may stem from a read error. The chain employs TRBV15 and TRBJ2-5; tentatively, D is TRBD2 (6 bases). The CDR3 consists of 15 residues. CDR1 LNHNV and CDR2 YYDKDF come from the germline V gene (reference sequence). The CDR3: CATSREGGHQETQYF. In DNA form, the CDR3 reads TGTGCCACCAGCCGAGAGGGAGGACACCAAGAGACCCAGTACTTC.

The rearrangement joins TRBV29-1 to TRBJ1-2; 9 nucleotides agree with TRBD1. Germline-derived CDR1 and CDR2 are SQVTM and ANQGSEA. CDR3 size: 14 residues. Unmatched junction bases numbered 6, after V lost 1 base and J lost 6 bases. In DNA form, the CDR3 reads TGCAGCGTTGAAGGGATGGGGACAGGGAATGGCTACACCTTC. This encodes CSVEGMGTGNGYTF. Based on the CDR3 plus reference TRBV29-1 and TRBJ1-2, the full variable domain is SAVISQKPSRDICQRGTSLTIQCQVDSQVTMMFWYRQQPGQSLTLIATANQGSEATYESGFVIDKFPISRPNLTFSTLTVSNMSPEDSSIYLCSVEGMGTGNGYTFGSGTRLTVV.

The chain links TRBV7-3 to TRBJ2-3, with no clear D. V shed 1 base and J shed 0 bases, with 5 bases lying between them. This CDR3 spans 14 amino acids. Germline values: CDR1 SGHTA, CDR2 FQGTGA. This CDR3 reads CASSLRASTDTQYF. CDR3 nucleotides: TGTGCCAGCAGCTTAAGAGCTAGCACAGATACGCAGTATTTT.

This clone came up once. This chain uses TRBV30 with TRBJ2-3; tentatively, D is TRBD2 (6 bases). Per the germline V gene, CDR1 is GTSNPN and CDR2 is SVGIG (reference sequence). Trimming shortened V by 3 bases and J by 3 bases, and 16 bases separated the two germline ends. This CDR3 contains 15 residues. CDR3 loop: CAWSLGGVWTDTQYF. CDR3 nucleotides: TGTGCCTGGAGCTTGGGGGGTGTGTGGACAGATACGCAGTATTTT.

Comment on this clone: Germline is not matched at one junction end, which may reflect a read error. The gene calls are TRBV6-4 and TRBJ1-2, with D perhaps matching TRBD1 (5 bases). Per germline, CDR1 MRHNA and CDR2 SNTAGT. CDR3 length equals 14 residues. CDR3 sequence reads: CASRDGAGPSGYTF. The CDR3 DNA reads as TGTGCCAGCCGTGACGGGGCAGGGCCTTCTGGCTACACCTTC.

CDR3 in amino acids: CAIAGGQGTTDTQYF. CDR3 nucleotides: TGTGCCATCGCGGGAGGACAGGGGACTACAGATACGCAGTATTTT. This chain joins TRBV10-3 and TRBJ2-3; D possibly corresponds to TRBD1 (9 bases). This CDR3 has 15 amino acids. Germline loops: CDR1 ENHRY, CDR2 SYGVKD. V lost 8 bases to trimming and J lost 3 bases, with 18 bases between them.

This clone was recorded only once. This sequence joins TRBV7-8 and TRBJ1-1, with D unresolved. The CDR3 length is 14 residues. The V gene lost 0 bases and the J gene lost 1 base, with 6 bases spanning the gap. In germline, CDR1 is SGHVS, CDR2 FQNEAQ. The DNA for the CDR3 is TGTGCCAGCAGCTTAGCCCCCAGGAACACTGAAGCTTTCTTT. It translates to CASSLAPRNTEAFF.

As DNA, the CDR3 is TGTGCCAGCAGCTTGTACAGGGGTTTGATAGATGAGCAGTTCTTC. Translation gives CASSLYRGLIDEQFF. The chain employs TRBV5-6 and TRBJ2-1; the match to TRBD1 covers 7 bases. V lost 1 base, J lost 8 bases, and 9 bases stayed unmatched. The length of the CDR3 is 15 residues. CDR1 and CDR2 from the germline V gene are SGHDT and YYEEEE. Complete variable domain (other parts from reference TRBV5-6 and TRBJ2-1): DAGVTQSPTHLIKTRGQQVTLRCSPKSGHDTVSWYQQALGQGPQFIFQYYEEEERQRGNFPDRFSGHQFPNYSSELNVNALLLGDSALYLCASSLYRGLIDEQFFGPGTRLTVL.

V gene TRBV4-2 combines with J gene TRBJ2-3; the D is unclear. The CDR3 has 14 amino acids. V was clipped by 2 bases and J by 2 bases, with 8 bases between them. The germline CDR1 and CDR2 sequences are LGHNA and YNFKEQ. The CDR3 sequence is CASSQPVSTDTQYF. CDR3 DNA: TGTGCCAGCAGCCAACCAGTATCCACAGATACGCAGTATTTT.

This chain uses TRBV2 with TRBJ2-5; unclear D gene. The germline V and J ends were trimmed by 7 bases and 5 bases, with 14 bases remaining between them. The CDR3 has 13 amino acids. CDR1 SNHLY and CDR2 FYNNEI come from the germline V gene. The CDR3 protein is CASKGASVETQYF. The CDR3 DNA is TGTGCCAGCAAAGGCGCAAGCGTTGAGACCCAGTACTTC.

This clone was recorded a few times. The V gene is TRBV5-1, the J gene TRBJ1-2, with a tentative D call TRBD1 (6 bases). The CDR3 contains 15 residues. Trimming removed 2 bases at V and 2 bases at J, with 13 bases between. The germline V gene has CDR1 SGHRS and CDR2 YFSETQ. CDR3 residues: CASSFLSGTNYGYTF. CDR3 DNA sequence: TGCGCCAGCAGCTTCTTAAGTGGGACAAACTATGGCTACACCTTC.

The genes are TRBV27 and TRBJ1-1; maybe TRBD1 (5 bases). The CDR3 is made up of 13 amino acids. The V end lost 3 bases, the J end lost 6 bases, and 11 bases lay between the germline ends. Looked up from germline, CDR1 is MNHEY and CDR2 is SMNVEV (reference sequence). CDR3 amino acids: CASSFAGGAEAFF. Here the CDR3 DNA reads TGTGCCAGCAGTTTTGCCGGGGGAGCTGAAGCTTTCTTT.

The CDR3 sequence: CASRSQGVDEQYF. DNA of the CDR3: TGTGCCAGCAGATCGCAGGGTGTGGACGAGCAGTACTTC. V gene TRBV5-4 combines with J gene TRBJ2-7; weak D call: TRBD1 (5 bases). This CDR3 comprises 13 residues. V shed 5 bases and J shed 5 bases, with 14 bases lying between them. From germline, CDR1 is SGHNT and CDR2 YYREEE (reference sequence). Looking up the rest from reference TRBV5-4 and TRBJ2-7 gives the full variable domain: ETGVTQSPTHLIKTRGQQVTLRCSSQSGHNTVSWYQQALGQGPQFIFQYYREEENGRGNFPPRFSGLQFPNYSSELNVNALELDDSALYLCASRSQGVDEQYFGPGTRLTVT.

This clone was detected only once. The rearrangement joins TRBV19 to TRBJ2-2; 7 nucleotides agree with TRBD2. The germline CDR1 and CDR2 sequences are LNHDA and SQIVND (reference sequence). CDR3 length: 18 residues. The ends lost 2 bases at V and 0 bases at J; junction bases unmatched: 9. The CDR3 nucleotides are TGTGCCAGTAGTATACGGGTCGTGGGGGGGTCGAACACCGGGGAGCTGTTTTTT. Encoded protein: CASSIRVVGGSNTGELFF.

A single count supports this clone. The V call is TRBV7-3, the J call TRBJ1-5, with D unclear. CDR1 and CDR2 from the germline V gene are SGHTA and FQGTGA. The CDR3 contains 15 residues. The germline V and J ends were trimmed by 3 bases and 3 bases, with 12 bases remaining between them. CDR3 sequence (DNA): TGTGCCAGCAGCTTGACAAGTGCGCCCAATCAGCCCCAGCATTTT. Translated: CASSLTSAPNQPQHF.

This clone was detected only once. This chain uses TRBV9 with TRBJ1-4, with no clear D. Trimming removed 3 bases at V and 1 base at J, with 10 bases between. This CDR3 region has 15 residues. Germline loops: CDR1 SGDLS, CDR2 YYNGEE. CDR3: CASSAQAGTNEKLFF. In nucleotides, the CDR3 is TGTGCCAGCAGCGCCCAGGCAGGAACTAATGAAAAACTGTTTTTT. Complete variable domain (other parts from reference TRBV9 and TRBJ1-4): DSGVTQTPKHLITATGQRVTLRCSPRSGDLSVYWYQQSLDQGLQFLIQYYNGEERAKGNILERFSAQQFPDLHSELNLSSLELGDSALYFCASSAQAGTNEKLFFGSGTQLSVL.